Below, 7 T cell receptor beta chains from the same sample are listed, as sequenced in a study of cytomegalovirus exposure and HLA in healthy donors. Vbeta (60) and Jbeta (13) primers were used in the PCR. Profiled with immunoSEQ multiplex PCR; TCRdb holds only in-frame clones, not every one. Of 65,000 to 100,000 clones listed, around 79% are singletons. The sequenced sample was PBMCs. The receptor source for this set is a female donor in good health and CMV-seronegative.

The chain is built from TRBV14 and TRBJ2-1, with 11 nucleotides matching TRBD2. This CDR3 region has 15 residues. The ends lost 4 bases at V and 9 bases at J; junction bases unmatched: 8. Germline V gene sequence: CDR1 SGHDN, CDR2 FVKESK. CDR3 loop: CASSLSGRAEGEQFF. The CDR3 DNA reads as TGTGCCAGCAGCCTTAGCGGGAGGGCGGAGGGTGAGCAGTTCTTC.

The chain joins TRBV5-6 to TRBJ1-1, with unresolved D. CDR1 SGHDT and CDR2 YYEEEE come from the germline V gene. This CDR3 is 16 amino acids long. V was cut by 0 bases and J by 0 bases, with 12 bases left in between. The CDR3 reads CASSLDAGSMNTEAFF. The CDR3 bases are TGTGCCAGCAGCTTGGATGCAGGATCGATGAACACTGAAGCTTTCTTT. Variable domain in full (rest from reference TRBV5-6 and TRBJ1-1): DAGVTQSPTHLIKTRGQQVTLRCSPKSGHDTVSWYQQALGQGPQFIFQYYEEEERQRGNFPDRFSGHQFPNYSSELNVNALLLGDSALYLCASSLDAGSMNTEAFFGQGTRLTVV.

The chain uses TRBV10-3 and TRBJ2-7; D may be TRBD1 (5 bases). Germline V gives CDR1 ENHRY, CDR2 SYGVKD. V lost 3 bases, J lost 4 bases, and 13 bases lay in between. CDR3 size: 14 residues. Here the CDR3 DNA reads TGTGCCATCAGTGAACAAGACAGCTCTTACGAGCAGTACTTC. Residues: CAISEQDSSYEQYF.

This chain joins TRBV6-1 and TRBJ2-3, with D perhaps TRBD2 (5 bases). With 3 bases removed from V and 8 bases from J, the gap between germline ends came to 9 bases. This CDR3 region has 12 residues. Looked up from germline, CDR1 is MNHNS and CDR2 is SASEGT. The CDR3 reads CASSESEGTQYF. The CDR3 DNA is TGTGCCAGCAGTGAGTCCGAGGGTACGCAGTATTTT.

This clone was observed a few times. The chain carries TRBV5-4 and TRBJ2-1, with 11 bases that match TRBD2. Germline CDR1 is SGHNT and CDR2 is YYREEE (reference sequence). This CDR3 is 14 amino acids long. V lost 2 bases and J lost 8; bases outside the gene matches: 3. In DNA, the CDR3 is TGTGCCAGCAGCTTTAAACTAGCGGGAGATGAGCAGTTCTTC. This sequence encodes CASSFKLAGDEQFF.

This clone was picked up one time. Other DNA sequences of this sample code for an identical CDR3. The chain carries TRBV6-1 and TRBJ2-1; TRBD2 matches 11 bases. The junction had 1 base not matched to a gene; V was cut back by 2 bases and J by 4 bases. From germline, CDR1 is MNHNS and CDR2 SASEGT. The CDR3 length is 15 residues. CDR3 nucleotide sequence: TGTGCCAGCAGTGAACTAGCGGGAGGATACAATGAGCAGTTCTTC. Amino acid sequence: CASSELAGGYNEQFF.

V usage is TRBV7-2 and J usage is TRBJ2-3; 8 bases map to TRBD2. This CDR3 region has 16 residues. Germline CDR1 SGHTA, CDR2 FQGNSA. The V segment lost 2 bases and the J segment 0 bases; nucleotides outside the gene matches: 4. The CDR3 DNA reads as TGTGCCAGCAGCTTACTTCCGGGGGGGAGCACAGATACGCAGTATTTT. Protein: CASSLLPGGSTDTQYF.